This passage covers 2 T cell receptor beta chains from one sample sequenced in a study of CD4 T cells in relation to SARS-CoV-2 and coronaviruses. Libraries were prepared by immunoSEQ multiplex PCR; TCRdb keeps only in-frame clonotypes and omits some of them. The data contain approximately 37,000 clones, 70% to 90% of them seen just once; the ten biggest clones take up 3% to 3.5%. Material for sequencing was memory CD4+ T cells from PBMCs. These receptors were taken from an adult with COVID-19.

The gene calls are TRBV6-5 and TRBJ2-5; TRBD1 or TRBD2 may be the D gene (5 bases each). CDR3 length: 15 amino acids. Trimming removed 4 bases at V and 3 bases at J, with 15 bases between. Germline assignment: CDR1 MNHEY and CDR2 SVGAGI. DNA of the CDR3: TGTGCCAGCAGTTCCGCTGGGGACGGCGAAGAGACCCAGTACTTC. Translation: CASSSAGDGEETQYF.

The V gene is TRBV7-2, the J gene TRBJ2-1; D may match TRBD1 or TRBD2 (6 bases each). Deletions cut 5 bases from V and 8 bases from J, with 25 bases between. Germline V gene data show CDR1 as SGHTA and CDR2 as FQGNSA. The CDR3 has 17 amino acids. The DNA of the CDR3 is TGTGCCAGCAGCCCAACCCTCGCTAGGGGGAGGCAAGATGAGCAGTTCTTC. This codes for CASSPTLARGRQDEQFF. Full variable domain (missing parts from reference TRBV7-2 and TRBJ2-1): GAGVSQSPSNKVTEKGKDVELRCDPISGHTALYWYRQSLGQGLEFLIYFQGNSAPDKSGLPSDRFSAERTGGSVSTLTIQRTQQEDSAVYLCASSPTLARGRQDEQFFGPGTRLTVL.